This TCR beta chain was sequenced during a study of blood T cell repertoires in COVID-19. About the research overall: Nucleic acid was either cDNA or gDNA, and it came from T cells, B-cell-depleted T cells, or PBMCs.

Individuals drawn from 24 US areas were about 18 to 90 years old. Study processing details: Counts of nucleated cells, estimated from reference gene primer amplification, were obtained. Profiling relied on immunoSEQ multiplex PCR, and the TCRdb table lists in-frame clones only, not all of them. V, J and clone size derive from that table, while D and trimming were established from the DNA sequence. This table has about 220,000 clones, 86% appearing once. The source is a woman between 35 and 50 years old with acute COVID-19. Input material: PBMCs or T cells enriched from blood (not recorded which).

The CDR3 nucleotides are TGTGCCAGTAGTGCCCGGGACAGGGACCACGTCCTGACTTTC. This translates into CASSARDRDHVLTF. The V and J genes are TRBV19 and TRBJ2-6, with 9 bases matching TRBD1. CDR3 length equals 14 residues. Germline assignment: CDR1 LNHDA and CDR2 SQIVND (reference sequence). V lost 5 bases, J lost 11 bases, and 7 bases stayed unmatched.